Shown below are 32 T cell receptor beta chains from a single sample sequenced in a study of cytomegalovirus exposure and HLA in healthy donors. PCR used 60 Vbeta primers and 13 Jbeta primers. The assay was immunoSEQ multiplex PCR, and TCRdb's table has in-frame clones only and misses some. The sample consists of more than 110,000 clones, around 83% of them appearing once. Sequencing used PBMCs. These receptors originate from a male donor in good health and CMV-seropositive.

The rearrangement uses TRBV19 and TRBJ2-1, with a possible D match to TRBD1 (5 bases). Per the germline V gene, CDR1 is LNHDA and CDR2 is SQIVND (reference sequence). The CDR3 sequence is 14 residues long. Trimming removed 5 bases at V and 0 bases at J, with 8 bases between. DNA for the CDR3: TGTGCCAGTAGTCCACAGGTCTCCTACAATGAGCAGTTCTTC. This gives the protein CASSPQVSYNEQFF.

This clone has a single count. The CDR3: CASSRGTGSEEKLFF. Here the CDR3 DNA reads TGTGCCAGCAGCAGGGGGACAGGGAGCGAAGAAAAACTGTTTTTT. The rearrangement links TRBV11-2 to TRBJ1-4; 9 bases are a match to TRBD1. Trimming cost V 5 bases and J 8 bases; bases outside gene matches: 9. The CDR3 is 15 residues long. Germline CDR1 and CDR2: SGHAT and FQNNGV.

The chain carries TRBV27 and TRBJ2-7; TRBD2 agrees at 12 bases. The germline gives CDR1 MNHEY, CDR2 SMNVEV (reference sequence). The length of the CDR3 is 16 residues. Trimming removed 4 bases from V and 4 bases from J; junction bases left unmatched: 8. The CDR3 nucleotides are TGTGCCAGCAGTTCTGCTAGCGGGAGGGCTTGGTACGAGCAGTACTTC. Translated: CASSSASGRAWYEQYF.

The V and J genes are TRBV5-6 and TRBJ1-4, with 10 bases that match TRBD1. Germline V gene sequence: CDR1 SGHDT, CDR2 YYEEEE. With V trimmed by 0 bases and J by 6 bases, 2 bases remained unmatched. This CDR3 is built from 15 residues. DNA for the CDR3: TGTGCCAGCAGCTTGGCGGGGACAGGGGATGAAAAACTGTTTTTT. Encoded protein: CASSLAGTGDEKLFF.

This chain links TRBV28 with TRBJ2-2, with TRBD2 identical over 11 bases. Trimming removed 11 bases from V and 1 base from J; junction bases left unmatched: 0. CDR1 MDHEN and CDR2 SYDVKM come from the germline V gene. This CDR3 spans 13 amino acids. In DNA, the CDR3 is TGTGCCGGACTAGCGGGGAACACCGGGGAGCTGTTTTTT. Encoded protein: CAGLAGNTGELFF.

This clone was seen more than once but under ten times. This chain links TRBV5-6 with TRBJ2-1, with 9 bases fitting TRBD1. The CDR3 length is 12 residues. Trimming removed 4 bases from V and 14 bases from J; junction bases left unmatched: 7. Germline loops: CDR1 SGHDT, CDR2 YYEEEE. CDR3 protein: CASSLQGAEEFF. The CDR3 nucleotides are TGTGCCAGCAGCCTACAGGGGGCCGAGGAGTTCTTC.

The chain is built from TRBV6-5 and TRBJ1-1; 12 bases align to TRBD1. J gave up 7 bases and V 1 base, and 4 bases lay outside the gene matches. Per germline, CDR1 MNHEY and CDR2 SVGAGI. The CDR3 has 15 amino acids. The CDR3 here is CASSYWDRGPNEAFF. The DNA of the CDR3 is TGTGCCAGCAGTTACTGGGACAGGGGGCCGAATGAAGCTTTCTTT.

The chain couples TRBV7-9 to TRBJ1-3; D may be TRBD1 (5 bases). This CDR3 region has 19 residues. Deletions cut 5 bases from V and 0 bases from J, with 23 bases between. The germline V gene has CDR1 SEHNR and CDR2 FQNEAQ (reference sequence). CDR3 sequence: CASSPQNRILMFSGNTIYF. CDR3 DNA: TGTGCCAGCAGCCCGCAGAACAGGATACTGATGTTCTCTGGAAACACCATATATTTT.

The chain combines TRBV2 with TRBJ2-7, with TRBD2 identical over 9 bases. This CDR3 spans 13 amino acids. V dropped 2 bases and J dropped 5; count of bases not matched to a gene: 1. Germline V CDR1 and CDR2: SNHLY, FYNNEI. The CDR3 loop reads CASSERTSDEQYF. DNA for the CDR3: TGTGCCAGCAGTGAAAGGACTAGCGACGAGCAGTACTTC.

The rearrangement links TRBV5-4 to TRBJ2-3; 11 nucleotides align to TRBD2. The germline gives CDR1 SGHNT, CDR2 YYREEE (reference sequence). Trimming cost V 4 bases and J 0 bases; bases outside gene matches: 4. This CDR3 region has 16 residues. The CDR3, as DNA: TGTGCCAGCAGCCCGGGACTAGCGGTGAGCACAGATACGCAGTATTTT. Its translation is CASSPGLAVSTDTQYF.

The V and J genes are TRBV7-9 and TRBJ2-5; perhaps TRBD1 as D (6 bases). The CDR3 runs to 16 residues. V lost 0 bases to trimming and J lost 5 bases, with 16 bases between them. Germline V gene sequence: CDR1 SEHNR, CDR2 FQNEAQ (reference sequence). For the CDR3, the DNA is TGTGCCAGCAGCTTAGCCCCAGGGGATATCAGGGAGACCCAGTACTTC. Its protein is CASSLAPGDIRETQYF.

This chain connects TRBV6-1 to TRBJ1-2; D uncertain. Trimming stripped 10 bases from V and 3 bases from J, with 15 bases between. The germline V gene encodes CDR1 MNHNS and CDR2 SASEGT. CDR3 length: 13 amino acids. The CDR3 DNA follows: TGTGCCACCCTACAGCCGATTCACTATGGCTACACCTTC. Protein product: CATLQPIHYGYTF.

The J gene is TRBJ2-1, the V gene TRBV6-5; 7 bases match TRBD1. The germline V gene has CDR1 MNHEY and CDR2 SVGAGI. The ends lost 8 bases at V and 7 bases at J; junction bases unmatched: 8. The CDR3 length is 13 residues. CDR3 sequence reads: CASGTDRRNEQFF. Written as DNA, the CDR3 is TGTGCCAGCGGGACAGACCGACGTAATGAGCAGTTCTTC.

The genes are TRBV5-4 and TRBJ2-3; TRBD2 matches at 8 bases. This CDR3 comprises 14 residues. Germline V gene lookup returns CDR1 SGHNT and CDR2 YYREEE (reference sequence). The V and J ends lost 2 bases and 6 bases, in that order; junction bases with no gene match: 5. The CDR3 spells CASSLRGGMDTQYF. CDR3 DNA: TGTGCCAGCAGCTTACGGGGGGGCATGGATACGCAGTATTTT.

In nucleotides, the CDR3 is TGTGCCAGCAGCTTGGGAGGGACCAATCAGCCCCAGCATTTT. It codes for CASSLGGTNQPQHF. The chain combines TRBV7-9 with TRBJ1-5, with D possibly being TRBD1 (5 bases). Per germline, CDR1 SEHNR and CDR2 FQNEAQ (reference sequence). V lost 3 bases and J 3 bases, leaving 9 bases between the germline ends. The CDR3 is made up of 14 amino acids. The whole variable domain, remainder taken from reference TRBV7-9 and TRBJ1-5, is DTGVSQNPRHKITKRGQNVTFRCDPISEHNRLYWYRQTLGQGPEFLTYFQNEAQLEKSRLLSDRFSAERPKGSFSTLEIQRTEQGDSAMYLCASSLGGTNQPQHFGDGTRLSIL.

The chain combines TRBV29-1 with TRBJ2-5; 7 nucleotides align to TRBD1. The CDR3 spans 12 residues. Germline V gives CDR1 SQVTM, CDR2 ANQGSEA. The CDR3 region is CGGRGGMETQYF. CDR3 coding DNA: TGCGGGGGTAGAGGGGGCATGGAGACCCAGTACTTC.

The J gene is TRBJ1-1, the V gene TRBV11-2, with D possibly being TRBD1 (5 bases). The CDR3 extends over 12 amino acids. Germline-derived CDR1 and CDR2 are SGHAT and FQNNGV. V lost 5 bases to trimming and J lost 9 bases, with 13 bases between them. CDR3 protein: CASSLQAGQAFF. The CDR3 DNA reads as TGTGCCAGCAGCCTACAGGCGGGACAAGCTTTCTTT.

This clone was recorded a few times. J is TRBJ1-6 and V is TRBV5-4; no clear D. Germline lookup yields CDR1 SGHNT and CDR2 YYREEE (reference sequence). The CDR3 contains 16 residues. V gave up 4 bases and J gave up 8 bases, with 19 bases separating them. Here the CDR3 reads CASSIRSFLVDSPLHF. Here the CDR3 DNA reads TGTGCCAGCAGCATAAGATCTTTTTTAGTGGATTCACCCCTCCACTTT.

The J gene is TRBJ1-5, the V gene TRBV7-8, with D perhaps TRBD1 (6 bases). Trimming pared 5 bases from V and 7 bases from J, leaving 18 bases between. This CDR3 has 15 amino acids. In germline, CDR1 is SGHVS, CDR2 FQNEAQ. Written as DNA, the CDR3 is TGTGCCAGCAGCCCCTACCAGGGGCCCTCCCAGCCCCAGCATTTT. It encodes CASSPYQGPSQPQHF.

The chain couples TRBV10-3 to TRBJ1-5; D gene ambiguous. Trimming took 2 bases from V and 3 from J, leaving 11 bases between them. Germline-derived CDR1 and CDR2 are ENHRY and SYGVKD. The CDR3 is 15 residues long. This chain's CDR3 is CAISENSANNQPQHF. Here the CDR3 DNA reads TGTGCCATCAGTGAGAACAGTGCTAACAATCAGCCCCAGCATTTT.

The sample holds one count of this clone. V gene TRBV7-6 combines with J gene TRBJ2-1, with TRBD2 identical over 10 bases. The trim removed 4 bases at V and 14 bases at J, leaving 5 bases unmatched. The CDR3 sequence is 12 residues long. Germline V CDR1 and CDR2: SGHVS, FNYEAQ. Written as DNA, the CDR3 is TGTGCCAGCAGCTCAGAACTAGCGGGGAAGTTCTTC. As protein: CASSSELAGKFF.

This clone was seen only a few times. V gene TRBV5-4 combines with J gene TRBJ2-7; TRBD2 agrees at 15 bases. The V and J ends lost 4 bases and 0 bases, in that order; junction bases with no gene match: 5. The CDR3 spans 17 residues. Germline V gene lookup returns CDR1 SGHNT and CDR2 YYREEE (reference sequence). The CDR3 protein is CASSLGLAGGISYEQYF. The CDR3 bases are TGTGCCAGCAGCCTGGGACTAGCGGGGGGTATCTCCTACGAGCAGTACTTC.

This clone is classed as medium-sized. CDR3 DNA sequence: TGTGCCAGCTGGGGATTGGACACCTTCTTGTCTGGGGCTTTCTTT. This encodes CASWGLDTFLSGAFF. This sequence joins TRBV27 and TRBJ1-1; perhaps TRBD1 as D (5 bases). V was clipped by 8 bases and J by 11 bases, with 27 bases between them. The V gene's germline CDR1 is MNHEY and CDR2 SMNVEV (reference sequence). CDR3 length equals 15 residues.

The CDR3 region has the DNA TGTGCCAGCAGCCCCCAGGGGGTCGGCTACGAGCAGTACTTC. Its translation: CASSPQGVGYEQYF. The rearrangement links TRBV7-9 to TRBJ2-7; 7 positions match TRBD1. The CDR3 has 14 amino acids. Losses at the gene ends were 5 bases for V and 3 bases for J; bases not matched to a gene: 7. Germline values: CDR1 SEHNR, CDR2 FQNEAQ (reference sequence).

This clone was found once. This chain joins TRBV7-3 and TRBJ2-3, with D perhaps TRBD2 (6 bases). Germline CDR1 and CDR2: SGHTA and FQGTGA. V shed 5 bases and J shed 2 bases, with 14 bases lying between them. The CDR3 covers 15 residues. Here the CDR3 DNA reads TGTGCCAGCAGCGAAACTAGCAGTTACACAGATACGCAGTATTTT. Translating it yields CASSETSSYTDTQYF.

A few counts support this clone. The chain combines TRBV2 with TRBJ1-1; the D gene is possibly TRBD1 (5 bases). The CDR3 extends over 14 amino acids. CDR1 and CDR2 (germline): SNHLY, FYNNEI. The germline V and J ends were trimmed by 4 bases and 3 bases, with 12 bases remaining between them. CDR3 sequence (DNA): TGTGCCAGCAGTGTCGGGCAGGGCTACACTGAAGCTTTCTTT. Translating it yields CASSVGQGYTEAFF.

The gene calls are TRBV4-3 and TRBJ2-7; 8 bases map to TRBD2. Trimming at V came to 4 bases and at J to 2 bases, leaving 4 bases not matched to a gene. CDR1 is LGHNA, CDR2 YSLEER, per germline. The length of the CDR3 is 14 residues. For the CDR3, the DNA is TGCGCCAGCAGCCGAACAGCGGGAGCCTACGAGCAGTACTTC. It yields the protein CASSRTAGAYEQYF.

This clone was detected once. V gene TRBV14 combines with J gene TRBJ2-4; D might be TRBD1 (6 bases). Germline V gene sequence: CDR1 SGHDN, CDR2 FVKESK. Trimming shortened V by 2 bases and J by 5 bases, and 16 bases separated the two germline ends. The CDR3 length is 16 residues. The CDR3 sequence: CASSQFGRDNENIQYF. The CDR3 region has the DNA TGTGCCAGCAGCCAATTCGGCAGGGACAACGAAAACATTCAGTACTTC. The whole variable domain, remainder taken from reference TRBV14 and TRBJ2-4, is EAGVTQFPSHSVIEKGQTVTLRCDPISGHDNLYWYRRVMGKEIKFLLHFVKESKQDESGMPNNRFLAERTGGTYSTLKVQPAELEDSGVYFCASSQFGRDNENIQYFGAGTRLSVL.

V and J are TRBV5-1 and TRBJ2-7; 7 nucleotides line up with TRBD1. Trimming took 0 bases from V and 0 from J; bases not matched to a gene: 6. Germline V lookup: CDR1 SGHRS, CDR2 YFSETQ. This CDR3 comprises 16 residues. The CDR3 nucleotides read TGCGCCAGCAGCTTGGGTAGAGACAGGGTCTCCTACGAGCAGTACTTC. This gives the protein CASSLGRDRVSYEQYF.

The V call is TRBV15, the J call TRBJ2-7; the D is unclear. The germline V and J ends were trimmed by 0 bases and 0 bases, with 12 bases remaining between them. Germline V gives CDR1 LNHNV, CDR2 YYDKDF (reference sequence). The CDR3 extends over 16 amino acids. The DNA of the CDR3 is TGTGCCACCAGCAGAGATAGTACAGAAAGCTCCTACGAGCAGTACTTC. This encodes CATSRDSTESSYEQYF.

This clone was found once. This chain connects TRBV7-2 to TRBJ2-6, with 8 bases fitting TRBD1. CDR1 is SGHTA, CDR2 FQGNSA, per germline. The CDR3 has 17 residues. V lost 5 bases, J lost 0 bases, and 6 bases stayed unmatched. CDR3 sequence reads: CASSPGQVFSGANVLTF. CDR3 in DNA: TGTGCCAGCAGCCCGGGACAGGTTTTCTCTGGGGCCAACGTCCTGACTTTC.

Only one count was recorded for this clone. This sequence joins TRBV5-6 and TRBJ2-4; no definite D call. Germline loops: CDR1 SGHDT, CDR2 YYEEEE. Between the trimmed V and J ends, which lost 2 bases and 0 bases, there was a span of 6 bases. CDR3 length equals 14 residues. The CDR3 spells CASSFTVAKNIQYF. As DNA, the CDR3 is TGTGCCAGCAGCTTTACAGTAGCCAAAAACATTCAGTACTTC. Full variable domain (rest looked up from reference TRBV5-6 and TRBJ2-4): DAGVTQSPTHLIKTRGQQVTLRCSPKSGHDTVSWYQQALGQGPQFIFQYYEEEERQRGNFPDRFSGHQFPNYSSELNVNALLLGDSALYLCASSFTVAKNIQYFGAGTRLSVL.